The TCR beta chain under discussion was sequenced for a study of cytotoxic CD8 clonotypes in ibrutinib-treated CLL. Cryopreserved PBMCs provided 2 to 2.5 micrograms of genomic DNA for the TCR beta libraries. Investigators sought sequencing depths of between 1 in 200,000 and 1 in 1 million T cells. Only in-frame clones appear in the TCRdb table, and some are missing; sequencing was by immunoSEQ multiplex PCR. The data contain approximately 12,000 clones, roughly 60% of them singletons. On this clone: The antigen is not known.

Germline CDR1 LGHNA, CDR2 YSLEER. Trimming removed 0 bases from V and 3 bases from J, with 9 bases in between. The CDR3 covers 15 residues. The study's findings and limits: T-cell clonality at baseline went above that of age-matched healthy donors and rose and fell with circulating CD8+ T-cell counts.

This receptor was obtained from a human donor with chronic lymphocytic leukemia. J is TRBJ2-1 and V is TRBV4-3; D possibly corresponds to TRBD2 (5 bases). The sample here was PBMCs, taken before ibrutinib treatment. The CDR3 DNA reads TGCGCCAGCAGCCAAGATATCGGGGTCTACAATGAGCAGTTCTTC. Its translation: CASSQDIGVYNEQFF.